Listed here are 4 T cell receptor beta chains from one sample, sequenced in a study of CDR3 diversity in severe acne. MiXCR, run by TCRdb on the PCR reads, gives a single entry per CDR3 protein. This sample yields about 97,000 distinct CDR3 sequences, of which 45% to 60% are seen a single time; 12% belongs to the top ten. Specimen: blood. The receptor source for this set is a male donor with acne.

The rearrangement links TRBV29-1 to TRBJ1-2; D gene uncertain. V was pared by 6 bases and J by 4 bases, with 15 bases between. This CDR3 spans 13 amino acids. Germline-derived CDR1 and CDR2 are SQVTM and ANQGSEA. The CDR3 nucleotides are TGCAGCGTGGAAAAACACTCTTCCTATGGCTACACCTTC. It translates to CSVEKHSSYGYTF.

This clonotype qualifies as medium-sized. This chain links TRBV11-2 with TRBJ2-7; 7 bases align to TRBD2. Germline CDR1 and CDR2: SGHAT and FQNNGV. This CDR3 is 15 amino acids long. Losses at the gene ends were 5 bases for V and 4 bases for J; bases not matched to a gene: 11. The CDR3 is CASSALAVLDYEQYF. The CDR3 DNA reads as TGTGCCAGCAGCGCCCTAGCGGTTCTCGATTACGAGCAGTACTTC.

This clonotype was counted at least ten times. V is TRBV4-1 and J is TRBJ2-1; a possible D gene is TRBD2 (5 bases). Per germline, CDR1 MGHRA and CDR2 YSYEKL. Trimming left V 1 base short and J 1 base short, with 5 bases between. CDR3 size: 14 residues. The chain's CDR3 is CASSQGGSYNEQFF. CDR3 bases: TGCGCCAGCAGCCAAGGAGGGTCCTACAATGAGCAGTTCTTC.

J is TRBJ2-5 and V is TRBV29-1; D is undetermined. CDR1 and CDR2 from the germline V gene are SQVTM and ANQGSEA. The V gene lost 0 bases and the J gene lost 0 bases, with 11 bases spanning the gap. The CDR3 loop spans 15 amino acids. The CDR3 DNA reads as TGCAGCGTTGAAGAGAAAGCAGGAAACCAAGAGACCCAGTACTTC. Protein product: CSVEEKAGNQETQYF.